The 11 T cell receptor beta chains below come from one sample, sequenced in a study of cytomegalovirus exposure and HLA in healthy donors. The PCR employed 60 Vbeta primers together with 13 Jbeta primers. Profiling relied on immunoSEQ multiplex PCR, and the TCRdb table lists in-frame clones only, not all of them. The sample yields approximately 170,000 clones, less than 85% seen once. The specimen sequenced was PBMCs. The receptors stem from a boy between 2 and 10 years old in good health and CMV-seronegative.

CDR3 sequence: CASSPGQGTEKLFF. In DNA, the CDR3 is TGTGCCAGCTCGCCGGGACAGGGGACCGAAAAACTGTTTTTT. The chain links TRBV18 to TRBJ1-4, with TRBD1 identical over 10 bases. The ends lost 6 bases at V and 8 bases at J; junction bases unmatched: 6. Germline V gives CDR1 KGHSH, CDR2 LQKENI. This CDR3 region has 14 residues.

V and J are TRBV7-9 and TRBJ1-2; D not resolved. With 2 bases removed from V and 2 bases from J, the gap between germline ends came to 9 bases. The V gene's germline CDR1 is SEHNR and CDR2 FQNEAQ (reference sequence). The CDR3 covers 14 residues. The CDR3 coding sequence is TGTGCCAGCAGCTTAAACCGCGGAAACTATGGCTACACCTTC. Its translation: CASSLNRGNYGYTF. The complete variable domain, with remaining parts taken from reference TRBV7-9 and TRBJ1-2, reads DTGVSQNPRHKITKRGQNVTFRCDPISEHNRLYWYRQTLGQGPEFLTYFQNEAQLEKSRLLSDRFSAERPKGSFSTLEIQRTEQGDSAMYLCASSLNRGNYGYTFGSGTRLTVV.

The V and J genes are TRBV5-6 and TRBJ1-2, with D possibly matching TRBD1 (6 bases). The V gene lost 1 base and the J gene lost 2 bases, with 9 bases spanning the gap. CDR1 SGHDT and CDR2 YYEEEE come from the germline V gene. This CDR3 region has 14 residues. The CDR3 region has the DNA TGTGCCAGCAGCTTGCTTGACAGGAACTATGGCTACACCTTC. Translated, it gives CASSLLDRNYGYTF.

As regards this clone: Distinct nucleotide sequences in the sample also encode this CDR3. The V gene is TRBV5-1, the J gene TRBJ1-5; D might be TRBD1 (6 bases). Trimming took off 0 bases at V and 2 bases at J, with 6 bases between the two ends. The CDR3 has 14 residues. The germline V gene encodes CDR1 SGHRS and CDR2 YFSETQ. The DNA for the CDR3 is TGCGCCAGCAGCTTGGAGGGGGGCAATCAGCCCCAGCATTTT. This encodes CASSLEGGNQPQHF.

V usage is TRBV28 and J usage is TRBJ2-5; 12 bases map to TRBD2. The germline CDR1 and CDR2 sequences are MDHEN and SYDVKM. V dropped 2 bases and J dropped 4; count of bases not matched to a gene: 2. The CDR3 contains 15 residues. The CDR3 DNA follows: TGTGCCAGCAGTTTACTAGCGGGGGGGCCAGAGACCCAGTACTTC. Protein product: CASSLLAGGPETQYF.

The chain has TRBV5-1 and TRBJ1-5; 7 nucleotides line up with TRBD1. The V gene end was trimmed by 0 bases and the J gene end by 4 bases; junction bases not matched to a gene: 4. CDR1 is SGHRS, CDR2 YFSETQ, per germline. The length of the CDR3 is 15 residues. CDR3 coding DNA: TGCGCCAGCAGCTTGGGTGAGGGGGCTAATCAGCCCCAGCATTTT. Protein product: CASSLGEGANQPQHF.

This chain connects TRBV4-2 to TRBJ2-7, with D unclear. Germline V lookup: CDR1 LGHNA, CDR2 YNFKEQ. V lost 0 bases and J 2 bases, leaving 11 bases between the germline ends. The CDR3 contains 15 residues. The CDR3 DNA sequence: TGTGCCAGCAGCCAAGACTTACAGAGCCCCTACGAGCAGTACTTC. Protein sequence: CASSQDLQSPYEQYF.

This chain uses TRBV5-1 with TRBJ2-1, with 8 nucleotides matching TRBD1. The V gene end was trimmed by 0 bases and the J gene end by 2 bases; junction bases not matched to a gene: 1. CDR1 is SGHRS, CDR2 YFSETQ, per germline. The CDR3 loop spans 15 amino acids. CDR3 bases: TGCGCCAGCAGCTTGGGACAGGGGACCTACAATGAGCAGTTCTTC. The encoded protein is CASSLGQGTYNEQFF. Complete variable domain (other parts from reference TRBV5-1 and TRBJ2-1): KAGVTQTPRYLIKTRGQQVTLSCSPISGHRSVSWYQQTPGQGLQFLFEYFSETQRNKGNFPGRFSGRQFSNSRSEMNVSTLELGDSALYLCASSLGQGTYNEQFFGPGTRLTVL.

The chain combines TRBV5-1 with TRBJ2-3; TRBD2 aligns across 12 bases. The trim removed 0 bases at V and 6 bases at J, leaving 11 bases unmatched. CDR3 length: 18 amino acids. Germline V gene lookup returns CDR1 SGHRS and CDR2 YFSETQ. This CDR3 reads CASSLGTSGTAIVDTQYF. The DNA for the CDR3 is TGCGCCAGCAGCTTGGGGACTAGCGGGACGGCCATCGTGGATACGCAGTATTTT.

This clone was seen only once. J is TRBJ1-2 and V is TRBV5-4, with D maybe TRBD1 (6 bases). Germline V lookup: CDR1 SGHNT, CDR2 YYREEE (reference sequence). CDR3 length: 12 residues. Trimming removed 4 bases at V and 7 bases at J, with 11 bases between. CDR3 sequence: CASSAGTSGYTF. DNA for the CDR3: TGTGCCAGCAGCGCCGGGACAAGTGGCTACACCTTC.

CDR3 in amino acids: CASSLTRDRLSGTGELFF. The CDR3 bases are TGTGCCAGCAGCTTAACCCGAGATAGGTTGAGCGGCACCGGGGAGCTGTTTTTT. The V call is TRBV11-2, the J call TRBJ2-2, with TRBD2 as a possible D gene (5 bases). V lost 2 bases and J 4 bases, leaving 20 bases between the germline ends. The CDR3 covers 18 residues. CDR1 is SGHAT, CDR2 FQNNGV, per germline.